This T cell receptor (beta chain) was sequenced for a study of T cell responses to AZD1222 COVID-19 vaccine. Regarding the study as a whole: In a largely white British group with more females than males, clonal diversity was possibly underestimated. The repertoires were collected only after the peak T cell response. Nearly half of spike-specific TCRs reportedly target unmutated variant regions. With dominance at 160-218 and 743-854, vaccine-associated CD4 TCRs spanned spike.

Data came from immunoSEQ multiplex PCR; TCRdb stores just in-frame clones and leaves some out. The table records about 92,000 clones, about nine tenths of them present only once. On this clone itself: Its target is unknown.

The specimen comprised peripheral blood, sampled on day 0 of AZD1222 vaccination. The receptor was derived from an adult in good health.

The CDR3 nucleotides are TGTGCCAGCTCACCACCACTAGCGGATGCCTACGAGCAGTACTTC. Residues: CASSPPLADAYEQYF. The chain recombines TRBV18 with TRBJ2-7; 8 bases fit TRBD2. With V trimmed by 0 bases and J by 2 bases, 3 bases remained unmatched. The CDR3 has 15 residues. The germline V gene encodes CDR1 KGHSH and CDR2 LQKENI.